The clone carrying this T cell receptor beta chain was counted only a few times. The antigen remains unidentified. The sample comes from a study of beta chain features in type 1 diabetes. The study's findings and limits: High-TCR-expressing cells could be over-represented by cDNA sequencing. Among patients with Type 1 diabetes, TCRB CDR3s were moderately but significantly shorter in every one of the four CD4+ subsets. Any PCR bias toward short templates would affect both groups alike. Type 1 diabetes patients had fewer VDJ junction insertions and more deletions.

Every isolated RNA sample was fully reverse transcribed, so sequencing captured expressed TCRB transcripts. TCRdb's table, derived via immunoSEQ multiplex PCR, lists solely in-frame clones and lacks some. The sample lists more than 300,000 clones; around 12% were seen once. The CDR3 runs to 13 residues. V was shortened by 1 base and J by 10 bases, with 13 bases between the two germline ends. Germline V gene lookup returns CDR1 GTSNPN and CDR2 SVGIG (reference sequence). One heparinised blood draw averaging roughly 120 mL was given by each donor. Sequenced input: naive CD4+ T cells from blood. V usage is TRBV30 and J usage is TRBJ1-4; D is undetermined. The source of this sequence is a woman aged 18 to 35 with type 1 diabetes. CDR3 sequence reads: CAWSAPTTLKLFF. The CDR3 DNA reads TGTGCCTGGAGTGCGCCCACGACACTAAAACTGTTTTTT.